This T cell receptor (beta chain) was documented in a study of control samples from healthy donors and cancer patients. The V and J ends lost 5 bases and 4 bases respectively, with 6 bases between them. The CDR3 has 12 amino acids. Germline V gene sequence: CDR1 SEHNR, CDR2 FQNEAQ (reference sequence). Sequenced by immunoSEQ multiplex PCR; TCRdb stores in-frame clones only, minus some. The table lists roughly 29,000 clones, roughly 85% of them singletons. This clone has a handful of counts. The sequencing sample was made of PBMCs. The sequence derives from a man in his sixties with head and neck cancer. This chain links TRBV7-9 with TRBJ2-1; no firm D call. CDR3 sequence (DNA): TGTGCCAGCAGCACCCAGTACAATGAGCAGTTCTTC. Residues: CASSTQYNEQFF.